The 18 T cell receptor beta chains listed next were all sequenced from one sample in a study of regulatory T cells in long-lasting Graves disease. The authors built TCR beta libraries using iRepertoire HTBI primers and Arm-PCR of CDR3 regions. One entry per CDR3 protein, called by TCRdb with MiXCR from the multiplex PCR reads. The sample lists some 280,000 distinct CDR3 sequences; around 23% were seen once. Regarding time point: persistent/refractory GD, antithyroid drugs over 5 years with positive TRAb. PBMC-derived RNA was used for the TCR library. Sequenced here: peripheral blood mononuclear cells (PBMCs), sampled when the disease was refractory, from a patient treated with antithyroid drugs. The receptors derive from a female donor with Graves disease.

This clonotype was counted ten times or more. The genes are TRBV13 and TRBJ1-1; the D gene is possibly TRBD1 (5 bases). V shed 3 bases and J shed 7 bases, with 12 bases lying between them. CDR3 length: 13 residues. Germline loops: CDR1 PRHDT, CDR2 FYEKMQ (reference sequence). CDR3: CASSLEGWDEAFF. DNA of the CDR3: TGTGCCAGCAGCTTGGAGGGGTGGGATGAAGCTTTCTTT. Based on the CDR3 plus reference TRBV13 and TRBJ1-1, the full variable domain is AAGVIQSPRHLIKEKRETATLKCYPIPRHDTVYWYQQGPGQDPQFLISFYEKMQSDKGSIPDRFSAQQFSDYHSELNMSSLELGDSALYFCASSLEGWDEAFFGQGTRLTVV.

The chain carries TRBV28 and TRBJ2-7; D unclear. The germline V gene has CDR1 MDHEN and CDR2 SYDVKM. Deletions cut 5 bases from V and 4 bases from J, with 6 bases between. This CDR3 comprises 11 residues. This CDR3 is CASSTLYEQYF. CDR3 nucleotide sequence: TGTGCCAGCAGTACCCTGTACGAGCAGTACTTC. The full variable domain, rest sourced from reference TRBV28 and TRBJ2-7, is DVKVTQSSRYLVKRTGEKVFLECVQDMDHENMFWYRQDPGLGLRLIYFSYDVKMKEKGDIPEGYSVSREKKERFSLILESASTNQTSMYLCASSTLYEQYFGPGTRLTVT.

This chain connects TRBV18 to TRBJ2-1, with D maybe TRBD1 (5 bases). The CDR3 consists of 14 residues. V lost 2 bases to trimming and J lost 2 bases, with 7 bases between them. Germline CDR1 KGHSH, CDR2 LQKENI. The CDR3 region is CASSPSGTYNEQFF. CDR3 DNA sequence: TGTGCCAGCTCACCATCAGGGACCTACAATGAGCAGTTCTTC.

V usage is TRBV28 and J usage is TRBJ2-2; TRBD2 aligns across 14 bases. CDR1 and CDR2 (germline): MDHEN, SYDVKM. This CDR3 is 17 amino acids long. Losses at the gene ends were 6 bases for V and 4 bases for J; bases not matched to a gene: 7. The CDR3 reads CASRETSGRGGTGELFF. In DNA, the CDR3 is TGTGCCAGCAGGGAGACTAGCGGGAGGGGTGGCACCGGGGAGCTGTTTTTT.

This clonotype appeared many times. J is TRBJ2-7 and V is TRBV20-1; D not resolved. V dropped 6 bases and J dropped 0 bases, with 9 bases sitting between them. The CDR3 has 12 residues. Germline V lookup: CDR1 DFQATT, CDR2 SNEGSKA (reference sequence). Here the CDR3 DNA reads TGCAGTGCCTTGGTCAACTCCTACGAGCAGTACTTC. It is translated as CSALVNSYEQYF.

The rearrangement joins TRBV19 to TRBJ2-2; D gene ambiguous. V gave up 5 bases and J gave up 4 bases, with 17 bases separating them. Germline V gene lookup returns CDR1 LNHDA and CDR2 SQIVND (reference sequence). CDR3 size: 16 residues. This chain's CDR3 is CASSLPRVGSTGELFF. The CDR3 DNA reads TGTGCCAGTAGTCTCCCTCGCGTGGGCAGCACCGGGGAGCTGTTTTTT.

The chain links TRBV25-1 to TRBJ1-6; 7 bases are a match to TRBD1. Trimming removed 8 bases from V and 10 bases from J; junction bases left unmatched: 11. Looked up from germline, CDR1 is MGHDK and CDR2 is SYGVNS. The CDR3 spans 14 residues. The CDR3, as DNA: TGTGCCAGCCGGCAGGGGGGCGTGCGGTCACCCCTCCACTTT. Its protein is CASRQGGVRSPLHF.

V usage is TRBV20-1 and J usage is TRBJ1-5, with D perhaps TRBD1 (5 bases). CDR3 size: 17 residues. Trimming pared 0 bases from V and 0 bases from J, leaving 15 bases between. CDR1 and CDR2 (germline): DFQATT, SNEGSKA (reference sequence). CDR3 residues: CSAREATPGPSNQPQHF. DNA for the CDR3: TGCAGTGCTAGAGAGGCCACCCCAGGGCCTAGCAATCAGCCCCAGCATTTT.

This clonotype was recorded a few times. The V call is TRBV25-1, the J call TRBJ2-7; D is unresolved. Trimming removed 2 bases from V and 2 bases from J, with 10 bases in between. CDR1 is MGHDK and CDR2 is SYGVNS in the germline V gene. This CDR3 is built from 14 residues. The CDR3 DNA follows: TGTGCCAGCAGTGAAGGCCTCCACCCCTACGAGCAGTACTTC. It encodes CASSEGLHPYEQYF.

The chain recombines TRBV20-1 with TRBJ1-6, with a weak D call TRBD1 (6 bases). This CDR3 is 13 amino acids long. Trimming cost V 8 bases and J 7 bases, with 15 bases left between them. Germline assignment: CDR1 DFQATT and CDR2 SNEGSKA (reference sequence). The DNA for the CDR3 is TGCAGTATACAGGGCGCCAAGAATTCACCCCTCCACTTT. Its protein is CSIQGAKNSPLHF.

This clonotype was detected ten times or more. The chain uses TRBV6-1 and TRBJ2-7, with 7 bases aligning to TRBD1. The CDR3 is made up of 14 amino acids. CDR1 and CDR2 (germline): MNHNS, SASEGT. Trimming cost V 5 bases and J 4 bases; bases outside gene matches: 8. The CDR3 DNA sequence: TGTGCCAGCAGTCGATCCGGGACAGAATACGAGCAGTACTTC. This codes for CASSRSGTEYEQYF.

The chain couples TRBV7-2 to TRBJ1-3; no clear D. Trimming stripped 1 base from V and 4 bases from J, with 14 bases between. The CDR3 is 16 amino acids. Looked up from germline, CDR1 is SGHTA and CDR2 is FQGNSA. The DNA for the CDR3 is TGTGCCAGCAGCTTAGAGGCAGGCCCCCTCGGAAACACCATATATTTT. It codes for CASSLEAGPLGNTIYF. Variable domain in full (rest from reference TRBV7-2 and TRBJ1-3): GAGVSQSPSNKVTEKGKDVELRCDPISGHTALYWYRQSLGQGLEFLIYFQGNSAPDKSGLPSDRFSAERTGGSVSTLTIQRTQQEDSAVYLCASSLEAGPLGNTIYFGEGSWLTVV.

The V call is TRBV18, the J call TRBJ2-2; D ambiguous. Germline values: CDR1 KGHSH, CDR2 LQKENI. The CDR3 totals 15 residues. V lost 3 bases to trimming and J lost 0 bases, with 8 bases between them. The CDR3 nucleotides are TGTGCCAGCTCACCCTCGGAGTCGAACACCGGGGAGCTGTTTTTT. Its translation: CASSPSESNTGELFF.

The V and J genes are TRBV30 and TRBJ1-1, with a possible D match to TRBD1 (5 bases). This CDR3 is 14 amino acids long. Germline V CDR1 and CDR2: GTSNPN, SVGIG (reference sequence). V dropped 4 bases and J dropped 8 bases, with 20 bases sitting between them. Here the CDR3 DNA reads TGTGCCTGGATGGAATGGGGCCTGGACAACGAAGCTTTCTTT. Protein sequence: CAWMEWGLDNEAFF.

This chain connects TRBV7-9 to TRBJ2-7; no clear D gene. The CDR3 is 14 residues long. Trimming took off 1 base at V and 6 bases at J, with 13 bases between the two ends. Germline-derived CDR1 and CDR2 are SEHNR and FQNEAQ (reference sequence). The CDR3 bases are TGTGCCAGCAGCTTAGTTGGCCGGTTGGTCGAGCAGTACTTC. Translated, it gives CASSLVGRLVEQYF.

In this sample, this clonotype turned up a few times. The chain's CDR3 is CSVSGVASGYNEQFF. The CDR3 DNA reads TGCAGCGTTTCGGGGGTCGCTAGCGGCTACAATGAGCAGTTCTTC. This chain joins TRBV29-1 and TRBJ2-1, with 7 bases lining up with TRBD2. Germline values: CDR1 SQVTM, CDR2 ANQGSEA. CDR3 size: 15 residues. V dropped 5 bases and J dropped 3; count of bases not matched to a gene: 10.

As to this clonotype: This clone may be a read error of a much larger clone one base away. The chain joins TRBV11-2 to TRBJ2-5; possible D gene TRBD2, 5 bases. CDR1 is SGHAT and CDR2 is FQNNGV in the germline V gene. The CDR3 length is 13 residues. CDR3 in amino acids: CASNLQRQETQYF. The CDR3 DNA reads TGTGCCAGCAACTTACAGCGGCAAGAGACCCAGTACTTC. The variable domain in full, completed from reference TRBV11-2 and TRBJ2-5, reads EAGVAQSPRYKIIEKRQSVAFWCNPISGHATLYWYQQILGQGPKLLIQFQNNGVVDDSQLPKDRFSAERLKGVDSTLKIQPAKLEDSAVYLCASNLQRQETQYFGPGTRLLVL.

CDR3 bases: TGTGCCAGCAGCTTGGCACGGGGGAGCAATCAGCCCCAGCATTTT. This codes for CASSLARGSNQPQHF. The rearrangement uses TRBV5-8 and TRBJ1-5, with D tentatively TRBD1 (5 bases). This CDR3 is built from 15 residues. Trimming shortened V by 0 bases and J by 1 base, and 8 bases separated the two germline ends. Germline lookup yields CDR1 SGHTS and CDR2 YDEGEE.